A single sample is the source of the 13 T cell receptor beta chains below, sequenced in a study of T cell responses to AZD1222 COVID-19 vaccine. The data were produced by immunoSEQ multiplex PCR, yet TCRdb's version contains in-frame clones alone and is incomplete. The sample has roughly 180,000 clones, roughly nine tenths seen once. The specimen was peripheral blood, collected 28 days after the second AZD1222 dose. The receptors were sampled from an adult who received the AZD1222 COVID-19 vaccine.

The chain carries TRBV4-2 and TRBJ2-3, with 14 bases fitting TRBD2. This CDR3 spans 19 amino acids. V trimming: 1 base; J trimming: 0 bases; junction bases outside the gene matches: 6. CDR1 LGHNA and CDR2 YNFKEQ come from the germline V gene. The chain's CDR3 is CASSQAGTSGSRSTDTQYF. Written as DNA, the CDR3 is TGTGCCAGCAGCCAAGCCGGGACTAGCGGGAGTAGGAGCACAGATACGCAGTATTTT.

The J gene is TRBJ1-1, the V gene TRBV7-9; D is uncertain. There are 13 residues in the CDR3. The V and J ends lost 0 bases and 7 bases respectively, with 9 bases between them. Germline V lookup: CDR1 SEHNR, CDR2 FQNEAQ (reference sequence). The CDR3 DNA is TGTGCCAGCAGCTTAGCGCTAAGTAGTGAAGCTTTCTTT. Translating gives CASSLALSSEAFF.

The chain carries TRBV27 and TRBJ2-7, with 14 bases lining up with TRBD2. The CDR3 contains 23 residues. Germline CDR1 reads MNHEY; CDR2 reads SMNVEV (reference sequence). The trim removed 1 base at V and 7 bases at J, leaving 27 bases unmatched. CDR3 residues: CASSLYSGTGLRGTSGRFMEQYF. The CDR3 bases are TGTGCCAGCAGTTTATATTCGGGGACAGGGTTAAGGGGGACTAGCGGGAGATTTATGGAGCAGTACTTC.

CDR3 loop: CASSELGLGSNEQFF. DNA for the CDR3: TGCGCCAGCAGTGAGTTAGGACTAGGAAGCAATGAGCAGTTCTTC. The chain uses TRBV10-1 and TRBJ2-1; 7 nucleotides line up with TRBD2. Germline-derived CDR1 and CDR2 are WNHNN and SYGVQD (reference sequence). The trim removed 1 base at V and 6 bases at J, leaving 6 bases unmatched. The CDR3 runs 15 residues.

V and J are TRBV7-8 and TRBJ1-4, with 9 bases that match TRBD1. This CDR3 has 16 residues. The junction had 15 bases not matched to a gene; V was cut back by 3 bases and J by 13 bases. Germline CDR1 and CDR2: SGHVS and FQNEAQ. The CDR3 bases are TGTGCCAGCAGCTTTGGTCACAGGGGGCATGAAATGGGACTGTTTTTT. Its translation is CASSFGHRGHEMGLFF.

The chain couples TRBV4-1 to TRBJ1-4, with D perhaps matching TRBD1 (6 bases). The CDR3 length is 15 residues. The V end lost 4 bases, the J end lost 8 bases, and 17 bases lay between the germline ends. CDR1 is MGHRA, CDR2 YSYEKL, per germline. CDR3 sequence reads: CASSPQQGFGEKLFF. The CDR3 nucleotides read TGCGCCAGCAGCCCACAACAGGGCTTTGGGGAAAAACTGTTTTTT.

This clone was observed a single time. The J gene is TRBJ1-3, the V gene TRBV10-1, with TRBD1 matching 12 bases. The germline V gene encodes CDR1 WNHNN and CDR2 SYGVQD (reference sequence). The CDR3 runs to 17 residues. Trimming at V came to 0 bases and at J to 4 bases, leaving 4 bases not matched to a gene. The CDR3 DNA is TGCGCCAGCAGTGAGTCGGGACAGGGGGCCTTCGGAAACACCATATATTTT. Protein sequence: CASSESGQGAFGNTIYF.

CDR3: CASRRTETNEKLFF. The CDR3 region has the DNA TGTGCCAGCAGACGGACAGAAACTAATGAAAAACTGTTTTTT. The chain carries TRBV6-6 and TRBJ1-4, with a tentative D call TRBD1 (6 bases). V dropped 6 bases and J dropped 1 base, with 9 bases sitting between them. This CDR3 contains 14 residues. Per germline, CDR1 MNHNY and CDR2 SVGAGI (reference sequence).

The chain is built from TRBV19 and TRBJ2-3, with D perhaps matching TRBD1 (6 bases). Trimming removed 9 bases at V and 0 bases at J, with 16 bases between. Per the germline V gene, CDR1 is LNHDA and CDR2 is SQIVND (reference sequence). CDR3 length: 15 amino acids. This chain's CDR3 is CASLETGSSTDTQYF. The CDR3 DNA reads as TGTGCCAGCCTCGAGACAGGTTCTAGCACAGATACGCAGTATTTT.

This clone has only one observation. The V and J genes are TRBV10-3 and TRBJ2-7; D may be TRBD2 (7 bases). The CDR3 contains 17 residues. Per germline, CDR1 ENHRY and CDR2 SYGVKD. V was trimmed by 9 bases and J by 4 bases, leaving 28 bases between them. The CDR3 region has the DNA TGTGCCATTCAGGCACGGACAGCGGGAATCGAGGGGTACGAGCAGTACTTC. This gives the protein CAIQARTAGIEGYEQYF.

V usage is TRBV14 and J usage is TRBJ2-2, with 9 bases that match TRBD2. Germline V CDR1 and CDR2: SGHDN, FVKESK. This CDR3 is 16 amino acids long. Trimming at V came to 1 base and at J to 2 bases, leaving 2 bases not matched to a gene. For the CDR3, the DNA is TGTGCCAGCAGCCAAGTTAGCGGGAGTAACACCGGGGAGCTGTTTTTT. As protein: CASSQVSGSNTGELFF.

The V and J genes are TRBV14 and TRBJ1-2; D is uncertain. The CDR3 has 15 residues. The V and J ends lost 5 bases and 5 bases respectively, with 18 bases between them. Germline V gene lookup returns CDR1 SGHDN and CDR2 FVKESK. The CDR3 loop is CASSGKGGGLYGYTF. As DNA, the CDR3 is TGTGCCAGCAGCGGAAAAGGAGGAGGTTTATATGGCTACACCTTC.

The genes are TRBV10-1 and TRBJ2-2, with 9 bases identical to TRBD1. CDR1 and CDR2 (germline): WNHNN, SYGVQD (reference sequence). There are 15 residues in the CDR3. Losses at the gene ends were 7 bases for V and 0 bases for J; bases not matched to a gene: 3. This CDR3 is CASTRDRANTGELFF. The CDR3, as DNA: TGCGCCAGCACCAGGGACAGGGCGAACACCGGGGAGCTGTTTTTT.